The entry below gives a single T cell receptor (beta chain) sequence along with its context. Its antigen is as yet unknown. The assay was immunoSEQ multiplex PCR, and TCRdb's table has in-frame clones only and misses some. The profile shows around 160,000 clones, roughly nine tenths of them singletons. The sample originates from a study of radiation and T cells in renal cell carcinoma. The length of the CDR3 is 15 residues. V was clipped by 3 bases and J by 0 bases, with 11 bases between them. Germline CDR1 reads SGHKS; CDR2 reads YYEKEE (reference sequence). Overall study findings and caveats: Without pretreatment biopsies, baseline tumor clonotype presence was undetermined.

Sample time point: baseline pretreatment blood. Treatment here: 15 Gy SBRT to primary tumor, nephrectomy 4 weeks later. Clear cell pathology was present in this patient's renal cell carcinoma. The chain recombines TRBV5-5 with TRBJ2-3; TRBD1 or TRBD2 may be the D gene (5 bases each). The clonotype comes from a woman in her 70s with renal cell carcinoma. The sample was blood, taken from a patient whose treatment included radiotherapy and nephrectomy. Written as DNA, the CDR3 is TGTGCCAGCAGCTCCCGGGACCGAAGCACAGATACGCAGTATTTT. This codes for CASSSRDRSTDTQYF.